Reported below is one T cell receptor beta chain. The record originates from a study of shared clonotypes between healthy human individuals. There were no recent acute infections or vaccinations among the donors, who were healthy HIV-negative adults. Every donor was a Caucasian adult from Nashville, Tennessee. Some clones are missing from TCRdb's copy, which holds only in-frame ones; the method was immunoSEQ multiplex PCR. The table shows around 510,000 clones, with roughly 95% occurring only once. The V end was cut by 1 base, the J end by 5 bases, with 14 bases between. This CDR3 comprises 15 residues. Germline V gives CDR1 MDHEN, CDR2 SYDVKM.

The rearrangement joins TRBV28 to TRBJ2-5; D remains unclear. Material for sequencing was naive CD4+ T cells sorted from blood. Subset defined: CD45RA+ positively selected. The TCR sequence derives from a woman between 25 and 40 years old in good health. CDR3 sequence (DNA): TGTGCCAGCAGTTTATCCCGGGTCCGTACGGAGACCCAGTACTTC. Translation: CASSLSRVRTETQYF.